The T cell receptor beta chain described here comes from a study of TIL therapy for anti-PD-1-resistant metastatic lung cancer. This clone was detected a few times. Looked up from germline, CDR1 is SEHNR and CDR2 is FQNEAQ (reference sequence). Deletions cut 2 bases from V and 7 bases from J, with 5 bases between. The CDR3 spans 12 residues. Sequencing used immunoSEQ v3. This table comes from immunoSEQ multiplex PCR, and its TCRdb copy is limited to in-frame clones, with some not included. The profile shows 95,000 or so clones, 55% to 75% of them singletons. The time point was: pre-treatment sample, taken before nivolumab and TIL therapy. Tumor tissue came from excised metastases, mostly pleural nodules or supraclavicular lymph nodes.

This clonotype originated in a person between 25 and 80 years old with non-small cell lung cancer. Sample: tumor tissue, taken at baseline. V and J are TRBV7-9 and TRBJ2-2; D ambiguous. CDR3 DNA: TGTGCCAGCAGCTTAAATGTCGGGGAGCTGTTTTTT. Amino acid sequence: CASSLNVGELFF.